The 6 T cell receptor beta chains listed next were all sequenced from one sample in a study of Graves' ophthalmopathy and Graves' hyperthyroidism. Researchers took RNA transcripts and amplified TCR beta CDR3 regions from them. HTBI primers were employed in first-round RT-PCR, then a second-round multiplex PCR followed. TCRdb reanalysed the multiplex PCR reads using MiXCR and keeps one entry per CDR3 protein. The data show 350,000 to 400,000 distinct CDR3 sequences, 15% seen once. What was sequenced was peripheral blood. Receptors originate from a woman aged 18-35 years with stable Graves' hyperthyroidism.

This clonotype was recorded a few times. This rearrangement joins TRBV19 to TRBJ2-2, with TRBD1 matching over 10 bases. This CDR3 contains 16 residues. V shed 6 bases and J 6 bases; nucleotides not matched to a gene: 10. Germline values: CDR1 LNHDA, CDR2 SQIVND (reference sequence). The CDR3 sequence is CASSRAGTGEAGELFF. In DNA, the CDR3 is TGTGCCAGTAGCCGGGCCGGGACAGGGGAGGCCGGGGAGCTGTTTTTT.

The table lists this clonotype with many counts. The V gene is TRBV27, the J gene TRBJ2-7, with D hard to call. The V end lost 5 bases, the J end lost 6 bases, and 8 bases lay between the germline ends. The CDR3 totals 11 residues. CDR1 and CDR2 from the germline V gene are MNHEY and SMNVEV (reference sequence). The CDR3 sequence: CASSAVREQYF. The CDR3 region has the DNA TGTGCCAGCAGTGCGGTCCGCGAGCAGTACTTC.

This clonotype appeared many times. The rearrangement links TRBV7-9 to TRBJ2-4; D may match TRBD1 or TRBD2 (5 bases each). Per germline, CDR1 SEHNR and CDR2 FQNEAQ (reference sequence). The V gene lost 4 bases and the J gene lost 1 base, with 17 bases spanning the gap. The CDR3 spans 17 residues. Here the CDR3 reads CASSSYGAGVAKNIQYF. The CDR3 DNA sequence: TGTGCCAGCAGCTCCTACGGGGCGGGCGTCGCCAAAAACATTCAGTACTTC. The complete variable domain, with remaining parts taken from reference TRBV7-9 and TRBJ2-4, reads DTGVSQNPRHKITKRGQNVTFRCDPISEHNRLYWYRQTLGQGPEFLTYFQNEAQLEKSRLLSDRFSAERPKGSFSTLEIQRTEQGDSAMYLCASSSYGAGVAKNIQYFGAGTRLSVL.

The CDR3 DNA reads as TGTGCCAGCAGCCATGAACAGGGGACTGAAGCTTTCTTT. Translating it yields CASSHEQGTEAFF. The V and J genes are TRBV3-1 and TRBJ1-1, with 7 bases matching TRBD1. The V and J ends lost 3 bases and 5 bases, in that order; junction bases with no gene match: 3. Germline-derived CDR1 and CDR2 are LGHDT and YNNKEL (reference sequence). CDR3 size: 13 residues.

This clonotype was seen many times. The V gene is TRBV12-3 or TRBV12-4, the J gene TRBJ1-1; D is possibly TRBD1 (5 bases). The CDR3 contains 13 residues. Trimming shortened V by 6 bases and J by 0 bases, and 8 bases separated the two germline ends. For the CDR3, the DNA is TGTGCCAGCAGGGACATGGTGAACACTGAAGCTTTCTTT. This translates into CASRDMVNTEAFF.

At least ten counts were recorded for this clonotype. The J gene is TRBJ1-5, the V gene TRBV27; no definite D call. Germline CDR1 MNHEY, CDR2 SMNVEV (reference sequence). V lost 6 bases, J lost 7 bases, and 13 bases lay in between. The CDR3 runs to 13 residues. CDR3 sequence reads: CASSRIFGQPQHF. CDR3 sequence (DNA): TGTGCCAGCAGCCGGATTTTTGGCCAGCCCCAGCATTTT.